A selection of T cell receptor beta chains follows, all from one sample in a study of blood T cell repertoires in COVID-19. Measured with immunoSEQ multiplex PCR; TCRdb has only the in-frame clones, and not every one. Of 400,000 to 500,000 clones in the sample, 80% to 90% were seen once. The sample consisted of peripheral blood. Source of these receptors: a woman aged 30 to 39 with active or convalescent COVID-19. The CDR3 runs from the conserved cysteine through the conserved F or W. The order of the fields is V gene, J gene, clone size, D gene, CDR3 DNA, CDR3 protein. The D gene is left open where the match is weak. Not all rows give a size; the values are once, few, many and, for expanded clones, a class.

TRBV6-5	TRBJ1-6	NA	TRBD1	TGTGCCAGCAGACAAGACAGGGGTAGTTCACCCCTCCACTTT	CASRQDRGSSPLHF
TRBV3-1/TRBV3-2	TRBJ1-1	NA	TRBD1	TGTGCCAGCAGCCAGATACAGGGGGACACTGAAGCTTTCTTT	CASSQIQGDTEAFF
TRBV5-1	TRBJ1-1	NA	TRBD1	TGCGCCAGCAGCTTGGGGACAGGGGGTACTGAAGCTTTCTTT	CASSLGTGGTEAFF
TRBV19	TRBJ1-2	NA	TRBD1	TGTGCCTGTAAACCATCAGGGGGCACTAACTATGGCTACACCTTC	CACKPSGGTNYGYTF
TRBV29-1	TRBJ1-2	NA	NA	TGCAGCGTTGAGTATGCCCCTATTGGCTATGGCTACACCTTC	CSVEYAPIGYGYTF
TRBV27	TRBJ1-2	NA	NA	TGTGCCAGCAGTCCGACAGAGGCAGCCGGCTACACCTTC	CASSPTEAAGYTF
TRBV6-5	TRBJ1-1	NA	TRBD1	TGTGCCAGCAGATTAACAGGGGTGGATGAAGCTTTCTTT	CASRLTGVDEAFF
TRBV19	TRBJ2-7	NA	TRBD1	TGTGCCAGTAGTATTGCTCGGGCGCAAGACAGGGTAGTCTACGAGCAGTACTTC	CASSIARAQDRVVYEQYF
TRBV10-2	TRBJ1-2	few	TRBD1	TGCGCCAGCCGACAGGGACGAGACTATGGCTACACCTTC	CASRQGRDYGYTF
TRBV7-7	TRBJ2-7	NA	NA	TGTGCCAGCAGCTTGAGGAGGACAGGGAGGGTCGAGCAGTACTTC	CASSLRRTGRVEQYF
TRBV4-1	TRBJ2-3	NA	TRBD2	TGCGCCAGCAGCCTCTCCTGGACTAGCGGGGGATCTAGCACAGATACGCAGTATTTT	CASSLSWTSGGSSTDTQYF
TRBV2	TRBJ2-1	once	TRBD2	TGTGCCAGCAGCCGACTAGCGGGAGGACCTGAGCAGTTCTTC	CASSRLAGGPEQFF
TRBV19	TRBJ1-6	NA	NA	TGTGCCAGTAGTAAACCGGGGGTCGGGATTTCACCCCTCCACTTT	CASSKPGVGISPLHF
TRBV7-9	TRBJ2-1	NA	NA	TGTGCCAGCAGCCTCGACAGGCCGTTTCACAATGAGCAGTTCTTC	CASSLDRPFHNEQFF
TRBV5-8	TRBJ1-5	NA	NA	TGTGCCAGCAGCTCCTCGGGAGTTCAGCCCCAGCATTTT	CASSSSGVQPQHF